Described below is a single TCR beta chain sequence and its context. As processed by the authors: Reference gene primer amplification in the assay estimated nucleated cell counts. Clones were sequenced by immunoSEQ multiplex PCR, and TCRdb holds only the in-frame ones, with some missing. Clonal size and the V and J genes are those of that table, whereas D and trimming came from the DNA. The sample holds roughly 200,000 clones, roughly 80% seen once. The Seattle site enrolled patients during active infection and followed them longitudinally. This specimen belongs to a study of blood T cell repertoires in COVID-19. Study summary: Donors in the United States, Italy and Spain gave samples during acute or convalescent COVID-19. PBMCs, B-cell-depleted T cells, or T cells were the source of the cDNA or gDNA that made up the material.

V lost 4 bases, J lost 10 bases, and 14 bases lay in between. This CDR3 is 14 amino acids long. CDR1 LNHDA and CDR2 SQIVND come from the germline V gene (reference sequence). The source of this sequence is a woman of 80 years or more with COVID-19, enrolled during active disease. The sequencing input was peripheral blood. The gene calls are TRBV19 and TRBJ1-6; TRBD1 might be the D (5 bases). CDR3 sequence reads: CASSTEGRGSPLHF. The CDR3 DNA follows: TGTGCCAGTAGTACGGAGGGGAGAGGGTCACCCCTCCACTTT.